This T cell receptor beta chain was found in a study of identical twins (dated by TCRdb to between 2015 and 2016). Some background on the complete study: To test whether fetal clonotypes persist, the study used deep sequencing on TCR alpha and beta repertoires from monozygotic twins, unrelated adults of various ages, and cord blood. Replicate twin experiments were performed at different times using different library preparation protocols to rule out contamination. Results the study describes overall, beyond this receptor: Abundant cord blood beta clonotypes carried fewer insertions; young adult naive repertoires showed a weaker similar trend, while memory repertoires showed none. Excess twin sharing in beta out-of-frame sequences was weaker because fewer shared sequences lowered the signal-to-noise ratio. Compared with coincidental sharing between unrelated individuals, out-of-frame TCR alpha sequences shared between twins showed an excess of sequences with low generation probability. Because the same donors could not be followed over many years, conclusions were based on cross-sectional statistical analysis. Invariant T cells such as MAIT and iNKT could partly confound zero-insertion analyses, though diverse VJ usage argued against this for most clonotypes. In monozygotic twins, recombination models systematically underestimated out-of-frame TCR alpha sharing, but the models matched the sharing seen between unrelated individuals.

Library construction relied on 5' RACE. Sequencer: Illumina HiSeq 2000. Template switching added a universal primer binding site, and the final cDNA carried a unique molecular identifier that allowed TCR cDNA molecules to be counted accurately. First-strand cDNA for TCR alpha and beta chains was synthesized from specific primers in the conserved constant-segment region. To control for contamination, every cDNA library carried two barcodes: a SMART-Mk sample barcode plus Illumina barcodes. TruSeq adapter sequences, together with Illumina sample barcodes, were added in two successive PCR steps. Sequencing of the TCR alpha and beta cDNA libraries was done on the Illumina HiSeq platform using custom primers. In the source study's methods: MiGEC was used to process raw reads and extract unique molecular identifiers, and MiXCR was used to find CDR3 positions. Recombination models were inferred per individual with the repgenHMM and IGoR tools using an EM algorithm. The analysis of shared clonotypes was done with the tcR package in R, with sharing normalized by the product of cloneset sizes. To study raw recombination free of thymic and clonal selection effects, out-of-frame nonproductive sequences were analyzed. TCRdb reran the public reads through fastp at Q25 and MiXCR, keeping productive beta chains. Under each unique CDR3 protein, matching rows form one entry showing the most common genes and DNA. These V and J calls originate from TCRdb's pipeline instead of the authors' own analysis. The sample data list roughly 690,000 distinct CDR3 sequences, and 20% to 25% of these were observed just once. Jointly, the top ten make up roughly 4% of the sample.

This clonotype was detected ten times or more. Its specific antigen is unknown. The sample holds no much larger clone one base away, and base qualities are not on file. All donors were healthy Caucasians. The twin cohort consisted of three pairs of female monozygotic twins, all aged roughly 18 to 30 years. Peripheral blood mononuclear cells were the source from which RNA for the TCR libraries was isolated. The CDR3 has 12 amino acids, counting the end cysteine and phenylalanine. The entry retains the CDR3 DNA only, 36 bases that are in frame from base 1. CDR1 is given as SGHVS and CDR2 as FQNEAQ, both from the germline V gene. The V end loses 1 base and the J end loses 6 bases, and a stretch of 7 bases separates them. This same sample was also taken into another study, of T cells expressing NK-cell markers. Per the second study: Seven or eight donors provided sorted CD3+CD56+NKG2C+, CD3+CD56+NKG2C- and CD3+CD56-NKG2C+ T-cell subsets, whose TCR beta-chain repertoires were profiled. Seven of the eight sequenced donors were HCMV-seropositive and one was HCMV-seronegative. In several experiments an anti-gammadeltaTCR antibody was added to restrict sorting to alphabetaTCR-expressing T cells. In six donors, the dominant CD3+CD56+NKG2C+ clonotypes were among the top 10 CD8+ clonotypes and accounted for about 1.0-7.5% of CD8+ T cells. Those dominant clonotypes were again the most abundant among CD3+CD56-NKG2C+ cells in a few donors, at roughly 25-65%. It remained unclear whether the expanded NKG2C-expressing T cell clones were specific for HCMV antigens. The eight sequenced donors were randomly selected healthy volunteers, three men and five women. HCMV serostatus was determined by detecting HCMV-specific IgG in serum with a commercial ELISA kit. For a handful of donors, unsorted PBMC were also used to sequence bulk peripheral blood T-cell repertoires. MIGEC was used to demultiplex reads and group the reads by UMI, and MiTCR was used to assemble and quantify clonotypes. To exclude erroneous sequences, only TCR cDNA sequences supported by at least two reads were retained. The tcR package was used for downstream repertoire analysis, and clonotypes were matched between fractions using CDR3 nucleotide sequence together with V segment. VDJmatch was used to annotate antigen specificity against VDJdb, with one amino acid substitution in CDR3 permitted.

The chain links TRBV7-8 with TRBJ2-7; no confident D gene assignment can be made. The origin of this receptor is a young woman in good health. Sequencing used PBMCs. The nucleotide sequence reads TGTGCCAGCAGCTTAGGCCCGGGCGAGCAGTACTTC. It codes for CASSLGPGEQYF.